These 17 T cell receptor beta chains were sequenced from one sample in a study of blood T cell repertoires in COVID-19. Produced via immunoSEQ multiplex PCR; TCRdb's table is partial and in-frame only. The sample has 150,000 to 200,000 clones; 60% to 80% are singletons. What was sequenced was peripheral blood. All receptors come from a man aged 60 to 75 with active or convalescent COVID-19.

The CDR3 DNA reads as TGTGCCAGCAGCTTAGGTGGGACTAGCGGGCCCCTCACAGATACGCAGTATTTT. Translation gives CASSLGGTSGPLTDTQYF. V gene TRBV7-2 combines with J gene TRBJ2-3; 12 positions agree with TRBD2. Trimming cost V 1 base and J 2 bases; bases outside gene matches: 7. CDR1 and CDR2 (germline): SGHTA, FQGNSA. The CDR3 spans 18 residues.

This clone was counted between two and nine times. The V and J genes are TRBV7-9 and TRBJ1-2; D is uncertain. Trimming took 3 bases from V and 3 from J, leaving 11 bases between them. The CDR3 sequence is 14 residues long. Germline CDR1 reads SEHNR; CDR2 reads FQNEAQ (reference sequence). The CDR3 protein is CASSFDARDYGYTF. The CDR3 nucleotides read TGTGCCAGCAGCTTCGATGCGCGGGACTATGGCTACACCTTC. The full variable domain, rest sourced from reference TRBV7-9 and TRBJ1-2, is DTGVSQNPRHKITKRGQNVTFRCDPISEHNRLYWYRQTLGQGPEFLTYFQNEAQLEKSRLLSDRFSAERPKGSFSTLEIQRTEQGDSAMYLCASSFDARDYGYTFGSGTRLTVV.

This rearrangement joins TRBV29-1 to TRBJ2-2; 14 nucleotides match TRBD2. V gave up 4 bases and J gave up 7 bases; unmatched junction bases: 5. The CDR3 extends over 15 amino acids. Germline loops: CDR1 SQVTM, CDR2 ANQGSEA. CDR3 sequence: CSVGGLAGEIGELFF. The CDR3 nucleotides read TGCAGCGTTGGGGGACTAGCGGGAGAAATCGGGGAGCTGTTTTTT.

The gene calls are TRBV21-1 and TRBJ2-5; the table assigns TRBD2, which was not confirmed against the DNA. TRBV21-1 is marked as a pseudogene. The CDR3 runs to 15 residues. The chain's CDR3 is CASSKGASAKETQYF. CDR3 nucleotide sequence: TGTGCCAGCAGCAAAGGTGCTAGCGCGAAAGAGACCCAGTACTTC.

This clone was counted once. The chain employs TRBV6-5 and TRBJ1-1, with 7 bases fitting TRBD1. CDR1 and CDR2 from the germline V gene are MNHEY and SVGAGI. V lost 6 bases to trimming and J lost 4 bases; unmatched junction nucleotides: 11. The CDR3 covers 15 residues. CDR3 nucleotide sequence: TGTGCCAGCAGCTTCCGGGACAGACCATTCACTGAAGCTTTCTTT. Protein product: CASSFRDRPFTEAFF.

On this clone itself: The sample holds other DNA sequences that translate to the same CDR3. The CDR3 DNA sequence: TGTGCCAGCAGTTACGGGGGGGGCGAGCAGTACTTC. Its translation is CASSYGGGEQYF. The genes are TRBV6-2 or TRBV6-3 and TRBJ2-7, with 7 positions matching TRBD2. Germline CDR1 MNHEY, CDR2 SVGEGT. V dropped 2 bases and J dropped 6; count of bases not matched to a gene: 1. The CDR3 covers 12 residues.

This clone showed up just a few times. The chain has TRBV11-2 and TRBJ2-3, with 7 bases identical to TRBD2. Germline V lookup: CDR1 SGHAT, CDR2 FQNNGV. The V and J ends lost 5 bases and 2 bases, in that order; junction bases with no gene match: 10. The CDR3 sequence is 16 residues long. CDR3 in DNA: TGTGCCAGCAGCCTACAACTAGCGAGAAACACAGATACGCAGTATTTT. As protein: CASSLQLARNTDTQYF.

The chain couples TRBV15 to TRBJ2-3, with 9 bases that match TRBD2. Germline V gives CDR1 LNHNV, CDR2 YYDKDF (reference sequence). V lost 4 bases and J lost 0; bases outside the gene matches: 5. This CDR3 contains 16 residues. Here the CDR3 reads CATSKGLAASTDTQYF. The DNA for the CDR3 is TGTGCCACCAGCAAGGGACTAGCAGCAAGCACAGATACGCAGTATTTT.

Concerning this clone itself: Other DNA sequences within the sample encode an identical CDR3. The gene calls are TRBV27 and TRBJ2-3; TRBD2 matches at 11 bases. Losses at the gene ends were 5 bases for V and 1 base for J; bases not matched to a gene: 2. CDR1 and CDR2 (germline): MNHEY, SMNVEV (reference sequence). This CDR3 spans 15 amino acids. The CDR3 loop is CASSGTSGRTDTQYF. Written as DNA, the CDR3 is TGTGCCAGCAGTGGGACTAGCGGTCGCACAGATACGCAGTATTTT.

This chain links TRBV10-3 with TRBJ2-1; 13 nucleotides align to TRBD2. The CDR3 extends over 16 amino acids. Germline trimming cut 6 bases from V and 5 bases from J; bases unmatched to any gene: 7. The germline V gene encodes CDR1 ENHRY and CDR2 SYGVKD. The CDR3 loop is CAIREPGLAGDNEQFF. Here the CDR3 DNA reads TGTGCCATCAGAGAGCCCGGACTAGCGGGAGACAATGAGCAGTTCTTC.

The chain combines TRBV20-1 with TRBJ2-4; a weak D match, TRBD1 (6 bases). Germline values: CDR1 DFQATT, CDR2 SNEGSKA (reference sequence). V was pared by 4 bases and J by 8 bases, with 9 bases between. CDR3 length: 11 amino acids. The DNA of the CDR3 is TGCAGTGCTAAGAAGGGGGACATTCAGTACTTC. Protein product: CSAKKGDIQYF.

V gene TRBV6-5 combines with J gene TRBJ2-1, with 8 bases that match TRBD1. In germline, CDR1 is MNHEY, CDR2 SVGAGI. The CDR3 runs 14 residues. After removal of 2 bases from V and 5 bases from J, the junction contained 2 bases not matched to a gene. In DNA, the CDR3 is TGTGCCAGCAGTTACGGGACAGGCAACAATGAGCAGTTCTTC. It yields the protein CASSYGTGNNEQFF.

Worth noting for this clone: Other DNA variants within this sample encode the same CDR3. The CDR3 nucleotides are TGTGCCAGCAGCTTAAGGCGGGAGCGGACAGATACGCAGTATTTT. Its protein product is CASSLRRERTDTQYF. The rearrangement joins TRBV7-3 to TRBJ2-3, with 7 bases lining up with TRBD2. Unmatched junction bases numbered 4, after V lost 1 base and J lost 3 bases. The CDR3 sequence is 15 residues long. From germline, CDR1 is SGHTA and CDR2 FQGTGA.

In this sample, this clone turned up a few times. This chain uses TRBV9 with TRBJ2-1; TRBD2 matches at 7 bases. The V gene end was trimmed by 4 bases and the J gene end by 4 bases; junction bases not matched to a gene: 8. Germline V gene data show CDR1 as SGDLS and CDR2 as YYNGEE. This CDR3 has 15 amino acids. The CDR3 DNA reads TGTGCCAGCAGCTATAGGGAGCGGGATTACAATGAGCAGTTCTTC. Its protein product is CASSYRERDYNEQFF.

This chain links TRBV5-5 with TRBJ1-5; possible D gene TRBD1, 5 bases. Germline V gene lookup returns CDR1 SGHKS and CDR2 YYEKEE (reference sequence). V was cut by 6 bases and J by 6 bases, with 16 bases left in between. The CDR3 has 14 amino acids. CDR3 bases: TGTGCCAGCACCCCGACCCAGGGAGGTCAGCCCCAGCATTTT. Translation: CASTPTQGGQPQHF.

The CDR3 is CASRTGYGTQYF. In DNA form, the CDR3 reads TGTGCCAGCAGGACAGGGTACGGGACCCAGTACTTC. The chain has TRBV28 and TRBJ2-5, with 7 bases that match TRBD1. CDR1 and CDR2 from the germline V gene are MDHEN and SYDVKM. The junction had 5 bases not matched to a gene; V was cut back by 6 bases and J by 7 bases. The CDR3 has 12 residues. The full variable domain, rest sourced from reference TRBV28 and TRBJ2-5, is DVKVTQSSRYLVKRTGEKVFLECVQDMDHENMFWYRQDPGLGLRLIYFSYDVKMKEKGDIPEGYSVSREKKERFSLILESASTNQTSMYLCASRTGYGTQYFGPGTRLLVL.

In this sample, this clone turned up once. The chain combines TRBV29-1 with TRBJ1-1; TRBD1 agrees at 9 bases. J gave up 1 base and V 4 bases, and 7 bases lay outside the gene matches. Germline V gene data show CDR1 as SQVTM and CDR2 as ANQGSEA. The CDR3 runs to 15 residues. The CDR3 coding sequence is TGCAGCGTTGGAGGGACAGGGAAGTCGAACACTGAAGCTTTCTTT. Its translation is CSVGGTGKSNTEAFF.